The present T cell receptor beta chain was sequenced within a study of beta chain features in type 1 diabetes. There are a few counts of this clone. Antigen unknown. The sequenced template was cDNA made from the entire isolated RNA. TCRdb keeps only in-frame clones here, not all; method: immunoSEQ multiplex PCR. This sample has a few hundred thousand clones, with roughly 15% found just once. Germline lookup yields CDR1 LNHDA and CDR2 SQIVND (reference sequence). Trimming took 3 bases from V and 3 from J, leaving 17 bases between them. The CDR3 contains 17 residues. Study results and caveats: Shortening of TCRB CDR3s, moderate but significant, appeared in all four CD4+ subsets of Type 1 diabetes patients.

Sequencing input: naive CD4+ T cells from blood. The rearrangement uses TRBV19 and TRBJ2-2; possible D gene TRBD1, 6 bases. This clonotype was sampled from a man in his late teens or twenties with type 1 diabetes. This chain's CDR3 is CASSIPARGGDTGELFF. The CDR3 DNA follows: TGTGCCAGTAGTATCCCCGCCAGGGGCGGTGACACCGGGGAGCTGTTTTTT. Full variable domain (remainder filled in from reference TRBV19 and TRBJ2-2): DGGITQSPKYLFRKEGQNVTLSCEQNLNHDAMYWYRQDPGQGLRLIYYSQIVNDFQKGDIAEGYSVSREKKESFPLTVTSAQKNPTAFYLCASSIPARGGDTGELFFGEGSRLTVL.